These 14 T cell receptor beta chains came from one sample sequenced in a study of patients and donors after allogeneic stem cell transplantation. TCRdb recomputed calls from the RT-PCR reads with MiXCR, one row per CDR3 protein. The sample yields over 150,000 distinct CDR3 sequences, around 28% seen once. The specimen sequenced was blood, either unsorted or a sorted T cell fraction (not recorded which). The receptor source for this set is a human donor who was either an allogeneic HSCT recipient or a stem cell or donor lymphocyte infusion donor (not recorded which). It is not recorded whose cells these are; they may come from a transplant donor.

This clonotype was seen a handful of times. The rearrangement links TRBV29-1 to TRBJ2-7; D gene uncertain. Trimming pared 6 bases from V and 2 bases from J, leaving 14 bases between. CDR1 and CDR2 (germline): SQVTM, ANQGSEA. This CDR3 is built from 13 residues. CDR3 residues: CSVTVPNPYEQYF. In DNA form, the CDR3 reads TGCAGCGTCACGGTCCCAAACCCCTACGAGCAGTACTTC.

The CDR3 is CASSFGQGGSYEQYF. CDR3 nucleotides: TGTGCCAGCAGCTTCGGACAGGGAGGGTCCTACGAGCAGTACTTC. The chain couples TRBV7-9 to TRBJ2-7, with a possible D match to TRBD1 (8 bases). V lost 3 bases to trimming and J lost 1 base, with 13 bases between them. Germline CDR1 SEHNR, CDR2 FQNEAQ (reference sequence). The CDR3 is 15 amino acids. Together with reference TRBV7-9 and TRBJ2-7, the CDR3 gives the full variable domain: DTGVSQNPRHKITKRGQNVTFRCDPISEHNRLYWYRQTLGQGPEFLTYFQNEAQLEKSRLLSDRFSAERPKGSFSTLEIQRTEQGDSAMYLCASSFGQGGSYEQYFGPGTRLTVT.

The chain uses TRBV20-1 and TRBJ1-1; TRBD1 might be the D (5 bases). CDR1 and CDR2 (germline): DFQATT, SNEGSKA (reference sequence). There are 14 residues in the CDR3. V shed 3 bases and J shed 0 bases, with 11 bases lying between them. This chain's CDR3 is CSARGGGVNTEAFF. CDR3 in DNA: TGCAGTGCTAGGGGTGGGGGAGTGAACACTGAAGCTTTCTTT.

This clonotype was picked up many times. The V and J genes are TRBV4-3 and TRBJ1-2; the match to TRBD1 covers 8 bases. V trimming: 0 bases; J trimming: 4 bases; junction bases outside the gene matches: 13. Germline CDR1 reads LGHNA; CDR2 reads YSLEER. The CDR3 is 18 residues long. The CDR3 is CASSQDEALRTGLYGYTF. As DNA, the CDR3 is TGCGCCAGCAGCCAAGATGAGGCTCTTCGGACAGGGCTCTATGGCTACACCTTC.

This clonotype turned up a few times. The chain links TRBV29-1 to TRBJ2-1; weak D call: TRBD2 (6 bases). CDR3 length equals 18 residues. Germline CDR1 and CDR2: SQVTM and ANQGSEA. V lost 6 bases and J 0 bases, leaving 24 bases between the germline ends. The CDR3 protein is CSVGGGLRGSSSYNEQFF. The CDR3, as DNA: TGCAGCGTCGGGGGAGGACTTAGAGGGTCTAGCTCCTACAATGAGCAGTTCTTC.

This chain uses TRBV29-1 with TRBJ2-3; 11 nucleotides match TRBD2. The CDR3 covers 16 residues. Per the germline V gene, CDR1 is SQVTM and CDR2 is ANQGSEA. The V segment lost 6 bases and the J segment 6 bases; nucleotides outside the gene matches: 14. The CDR3 DNA is TGCAGCGTGGCCTCGTATAGCGGGAGGGCCCTTGATACGCAGTATTTT. This codes for CSVASYSGRALDTQYF.

The J gene is TRBJ2-1, the V gene TRBV24-1; D is possibly TRBD2 (6 bases). The CDR3 covers 15 residues. Germline V lookup: CDR1 KGHDR, CDR2 SFDVKD. Trimming pared 4 bases from V and 8 bases from J, leaving 17 bases between. The CDR3 DNA sequence: TGTGCCACCAGTGACTCTTTGACTAGTAGGTATGAGCAGTTCTTC. It is translated as CATSDSLTSRYEQFF.

This clonotype has only one observation. This chain joins TRBV12-3 or TRBV12-4 and TRBJ2-7; unclear D gene. The CDR3 has 15 residues. V was cut by 2 bases and J by 2 bases, with 13 bases left in between. The CDR3 loop is CASSLSGQLTYEQYF. The CDR3, as DNA: TGTGCCAGCAGTTTAAGTGGGCAGCTTACCTACGAGCAGTACTTC.

This clonotype was counted many times. The rearrangement uses TRBV10-3 and TRBJ2-7; D gene uncertain. Between the trimmed V and J ends, which lost 10 bases and 0 bases, there was a span of 16 bases. The length of the CDR3 is 14 residues. Germline V CDR1 and CDR2: ENHRY, SYGVKD. The CDR3 DNA follows: TGTGCCACCGGCCTAACCTCCCCCTCCTACGAGCAGTACTTC. Protein sequence: CATGLTSPSYEQYF.

The chain combines TRBV11-2 with TRBJ1-3, with TRBD1 matching 7 bases. This CDR3 has 13 amino acids. Germline CDR1 SGHAT, CDR2 FQNNGV. V was clipped by 7 bases and J by 3 bases; unmatched bases: 3. In DNA form, the CDR3 reads TGTGCCAGCACCACAGGGGTTGGAAACACCATATATTTT. Protein sequence: CASTTGVGNTIYF.

The CDR3 sequence is CASSFYSSSTDTQYF. CDR3 DNA: TGTGCCAGCAGCTTTTACAGCTCTAGCACAGATACGCAGTATTTT. The chain recombines TRBV7-2 with TRBJ2-3; D ambiguous. Germline CDR1 is SGHTA and CDR2 is FQGNSA. The CDR3 totals 15 residues. Trimming left V 3 bases short and J 0 bases short, with 10 bases between.

V and J are TRBV5-6 and TRBJ2-6; D unresolved. The CDR3 is made up of 15 amino acids. In germline, CDR1 is SGHDT, CDR2 YYEEEE. With 4 bases removed from V and 0 bases from J, the gap between germline ends came to 8 bases. The CDR3 is CASSPKGSGANVLTF. CDR3 bases: TGTGCCAGCAGCCCTAAGGGCTCTGGGGCCAACGTCCTGACTTTC.

This clonotype was observed a handful of times. The gene calls are TRBV10-2 and TRBJ1-3, with TRBD1 as a possible D gene (6 bases). Germline V gene sequence: CDR1 WSHSY, CDR2 SAAADI. Trimming took off 6 bases at V and 0 bases at J, with 15 bases between the two ends. The CDR3 is 16 amino acids. CDR3 in DNA: TGCGCCAGCAGCTACGAGACAGGCGGCTCTGGAAACACCATATATTTT. This encodes CASSYETGGSGNTIYF.

This chain uses TRBV6-5 with TRBJ2-4; TRBD1 agrees at 9 bases. Trimming at V came to 6 bases and at J to 10 bases, leaving 10 bases not matched to a gene. CDR1 and CDR2 (germline): MNHEY, SVGAGI. CDR3 size: 14 residues. The CDR3 sequence: CASRAGTGSLIQYF. As DNA, the CDR3 is TGTGCCAGCAGGGCCGGGACAGGGTCACTTATTCAGTACTTC.